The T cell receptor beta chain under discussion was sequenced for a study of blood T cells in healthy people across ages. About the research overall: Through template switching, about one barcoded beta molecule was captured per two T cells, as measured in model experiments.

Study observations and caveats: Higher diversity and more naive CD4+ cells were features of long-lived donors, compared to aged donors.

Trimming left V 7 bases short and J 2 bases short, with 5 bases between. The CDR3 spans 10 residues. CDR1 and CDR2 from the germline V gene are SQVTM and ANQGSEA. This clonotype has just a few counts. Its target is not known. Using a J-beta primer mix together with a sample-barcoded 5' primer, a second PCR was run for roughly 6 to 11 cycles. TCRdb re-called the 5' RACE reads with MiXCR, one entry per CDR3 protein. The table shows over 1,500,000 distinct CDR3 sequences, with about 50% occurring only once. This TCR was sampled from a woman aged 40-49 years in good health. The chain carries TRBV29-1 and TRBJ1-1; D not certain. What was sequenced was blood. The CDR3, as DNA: TGCAGCGGTAGAAACACTGAAGCTTTCTTT. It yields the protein CSGRNTEAFF.